The rows below give T cell receptor beta chains drawn from one sample of a study of blood T cell repertoires in COVID-19. Sequenced by immunoSEQ multiplex PCR; TCRdb stores in-frame clones only, minus some. The sample lists 170,000 or so clones; around 83% were seen once. The sequencing input was peripheral blood. These TCRs come from a woman in her 70s with COVID-19, enrolled during active disease. The CDR3 runs from the conserved cysteine through the conserved F or W. D genes are given only for firm matches. Size tells how often a clone was seen (once, few, many) or the class of an expanded clone, and some rows leave it out.

cdr3_nt cdr3_aa d_call j_call clone_size v_call
TGTGCCAGCAGCCAGGGACTAGCGGGACCCCACGAGCAGTACTTC CASSQGLAGPHEQYF TRBD2 TRBJ2-7 few TRBV7-9
TGTGCCAGCAGTGAAGGGAAAAGAGGTTACGAGCAGTACTTC CASSEGKRGYEQYF - TRBJ2-7 - TRBV2
TGTGCCAGCAGTTTTAGATTGAAGGGGACTGGGGCCAACGTCCTGACTTTC CASSFRLKGTGANVLTF - TRBJ2-6 - TRBV28
TGTGCCAGCAGCTTTCGTAGCGGGGGGAAAACCAATGAGCAGTTCTTC CASSFRSGGKTNEQFF TRBD2 TRBJ2-1 - TRBV5-4
TGCGCCAGCAGCTCGGGGGTTGAAGCTTTCTTT CASSSGVEAFF - TRBJ1-1 - TRBV5-1
TGCGCCAGCAGCACCAGGACAGCCCCGAACACCGGGGAGCTGTTTTTT CASSTRTAPNTGELFF - TRBJ2-2 few TRBV5-1
TGCGCCAGCAGCTGGCGGGGACTAGCGGGAGATGAGCAGTTCTTC CASSWRGLAGDEQFF TRBD2 TRBJ2-1 - TRBV5-1
TGTGCCAGCAGCAGAGACAAAACCTCTGGAAACACCATATATTTT CASSRDKTSGNTIYF - TRBJ1-3 - TRBV9
TGTGCCAGCAATTTAGCCGTACTATCTGGGGCCAACGTCCTGACTTTC CASNLAVLSGANVLTF - TRBJ2-6 - TRBV19
TGCGCCAGCAGCCCCGGTGGAGGCTACGAGCAGTACTTC CASSPGGGYEQYF - TRBJ2-7 - TRBV5-1
TGTGCCAGCTCACCACTGGCGACAGCCGCTAGTATGCCCCAGCATTTT CASSPLATAASMPQHF - TRBJ1-5 - TRBV18
TGTGCCAGTAGTACCAGCGGGACTGCCTACGAGCAGTACTTC CASSTSGTAYEQYF TRBD2 TRBJ2-7 - TRBV19
TGTGCCAGCTCTACTATGGACAGGGATTCACCCCTCCACTTT CASSTMDRDSPLHF TRBD1 TRBJ1-6 - TRBV18
TGTGCCAGCAGTTACTCGCGGGACAGGAGATCACCCCTCCACTTT CASSYSRDRRSPLHF TRBD1 TRBJ1-6 - TRBV6-5
TGTGCCAGCTCACCGAGCCCCGATAACTATGGCTACACCTTC CASSPSPDNYGYTF - TRBJ1-2 - TRBV18
TGTGCCAGCAGCACCCGGACTAGCGGGAGGGAGAGCTCCTACAATGAGCAGTTCTTC CASSTRTSGRESSYNEQFF - TRBJ2-1 - TRBV21-1
TGTGCCAGCAGTTTAAGGAGCTCCTACGAGCAGTACTTC CASSLRSSYEQYF - TRBJ2-7 - TRBV12-3/TRBV12-4
TGTGCCAGCAGCCAAGTACCCCCCCAGGGTGGCTACACCTTC CASSQVPPQGGYTF - TRBJ1-2 - TRBV3-1/TRBV3-2
TGTGCCAGCAGCTTACAGGGTGGAGGGGAAAAACTGTTTTTT CASSLQGGGEKLFF - TRBJ1-4 - TRBV11-2
TGTGCCACCAGTGACCCGAATCAGCCCCAGCATTTT CATSDPNQPQHF - TRBJ1-5 - TRBV24-1
TGTGCCAGCACCGTGGACAGGGAAGTCTATGGCTACACCTTC CASTVDREVYGYTF TRBD1 TRBJ1-2 - TRBV7-2
TGCGCCAGCAGCCTCGGACTAGCGGGATACAATGAGCAGTTCTTC CASSLGLAGYNEQFF TRBD2 TRBJ2-1 - TRBV5-1
TGTGCCAGCAGCCAGGACAGGTGGGGGTATGGCTACACCTTC CASSQDRWGYGYTF TRBD1 TRBJ1-2 - TRBV9
TGTGCCAGCAGCCCCCGGGACAGGCAAGGGACCCAGTACTTC CASSPRDRQGTQYF TRBD1 TRBJ2-5 - TRBV6-6
TGCAGTGCTAGTGGTCAGGGTTCCTACGAGCAGTACTTC CSASGQGSYEQYF - TRBJ2-7 once TRBV20-1
TGTGCCAGCAGCTTGGGACAGGGAACACAAGAGACCCAGTACTTC CASSLGQGTQETQYF TRBD1 TRBJ2-5 - TRBV7-9
TGTGCCAGCAGCTTCTTCCCCACAGACGCTAACTATGGCTACACCTTC CASSFFPTDANYGYTF - TRBJ1-2 - TRBV5-6
TGTGCCAGCAGAGGACAGGGAGCAACTAATGAAAAACTGTTTTTT CASRGQGATNEKLFF TRBD1 TRBJ1-4 - TRBV2
TGTGCCAGCAGTCCAACGGGACAATGGCTCACGGCTTCACCCCTCCACTTT CASSPTGQWLTASPLHF - TRBJ1-6 - TRBV6-6